Given below is one TCR beta chain in context. The antigen is undetermined. This record belongs to a study of beta chain features in type 1 diabetes. Sort purity for all populations was recorded as exceeding 98%. Trimming removed 10 bases from V and 0 bases from J, with 10 bases in between. Germline CDR1 and CDR2: MDHEN and SYDVKM. The CDR3 sequence is 12 residues long. General study findings and limits: Type 1 diabetes patients had moderately but significantly shorter TCRB CDR3s in all four CD4+ subsets.

cDNA synthesis used the whole RNA isolate, giving expressed TCRB sequences. Assay used: immunoSEQ multiplex PCR; TCRdb lists only in-frame clones, some missing. The data contain 300,000 or so clones, around 9% of them singletons. Input material: central memory CD4+ T cells from blood. The V gene is TRBV28, the J gene TRBJ2-7; no clear D gene. This sequence originates from a young man with type 1 diabetes. The CDR3 protein is CATRLSSYEQYF. The CDR3 nucleotides are TGTGCCACCCGACTCAGCTCCTACGAGCAGTACTTC.